This T cell receptor beta chain was identified in a study of blood T cell repertoires in COVID-19. Trimming took 2 bases from V and 5 from J, leaving 13 bases between them. Germline-derived CDR1 and CDR2 are KGHSH and LQKENI. This CDR3 is 15 amino acids long. The assay was immunoSEQ multiplex PCR, and TCRdb's table has in-frame clones only and misses some. Among hundreds of thousands of clones listed, 75% to 90% were seen once. The receptor comes from a man under 40 who had recovered from COVID-19. This chain connects TRBV18 to TRBJ2-1; a possible D gene is TRBD2 (5 bases). What was sequenced was PBMCs or T cells enriched from blood (not recorded which). In DNA, the CDR3 is TGTGCCAGCTCACCAAGAGGAGGAGGAGACAATGAGCAGTTCTTC. This encodes CASSPRGGGDNEQFF.